Reported below is one TCR beta chain. With 6 bases removed from V and 3 bases from J, the gap between germline ends came to 9 bases. This CDR3 comprises 13 residues. The germline CDR1 and CDR2 sequences are MNHEY and SVGAGI. The data belong to a study of blood T cell repertoires in COVID-19. Study at large: The analysed material was cDNA or gDNA that came from T cells, B-cell-depleted T cells, or PBMCs.

Only in-frame clones appear in the TCRdb table, and some are missing; sequencing was by immunoSEQ multiplex PCR. Seen here are approximately 330,000 clones, 88% observed once, and the top ten hold 4%. Sequencing input: peripheral blood. The clonotype originates from a woman between 45 and 60 years old with active or convalescent COVID-19. J is TRBJ1-5 and V is TRBV6-5; D is uncertain. CDR3: CASSPEVNQPQHF. As DNA, the CDR3 is TGTGCCAGCAGCCCCGAGGTCAATCAGCCCCAGCATTTT.